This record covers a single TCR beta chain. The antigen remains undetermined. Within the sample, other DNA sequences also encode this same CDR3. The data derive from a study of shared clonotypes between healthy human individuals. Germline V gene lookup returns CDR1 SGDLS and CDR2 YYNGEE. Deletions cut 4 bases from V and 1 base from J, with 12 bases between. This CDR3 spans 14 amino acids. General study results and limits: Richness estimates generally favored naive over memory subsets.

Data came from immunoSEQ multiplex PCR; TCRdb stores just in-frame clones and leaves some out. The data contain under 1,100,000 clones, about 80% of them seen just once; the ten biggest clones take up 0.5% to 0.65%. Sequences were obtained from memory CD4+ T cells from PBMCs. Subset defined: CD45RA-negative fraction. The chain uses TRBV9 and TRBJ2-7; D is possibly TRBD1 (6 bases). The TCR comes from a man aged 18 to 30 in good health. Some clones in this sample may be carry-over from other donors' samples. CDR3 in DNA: TGTGCCAGCAGCCCCCGACAGGATTCCTACGAGCAGTACTTC. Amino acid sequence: CASSPRQDSYEQYF.